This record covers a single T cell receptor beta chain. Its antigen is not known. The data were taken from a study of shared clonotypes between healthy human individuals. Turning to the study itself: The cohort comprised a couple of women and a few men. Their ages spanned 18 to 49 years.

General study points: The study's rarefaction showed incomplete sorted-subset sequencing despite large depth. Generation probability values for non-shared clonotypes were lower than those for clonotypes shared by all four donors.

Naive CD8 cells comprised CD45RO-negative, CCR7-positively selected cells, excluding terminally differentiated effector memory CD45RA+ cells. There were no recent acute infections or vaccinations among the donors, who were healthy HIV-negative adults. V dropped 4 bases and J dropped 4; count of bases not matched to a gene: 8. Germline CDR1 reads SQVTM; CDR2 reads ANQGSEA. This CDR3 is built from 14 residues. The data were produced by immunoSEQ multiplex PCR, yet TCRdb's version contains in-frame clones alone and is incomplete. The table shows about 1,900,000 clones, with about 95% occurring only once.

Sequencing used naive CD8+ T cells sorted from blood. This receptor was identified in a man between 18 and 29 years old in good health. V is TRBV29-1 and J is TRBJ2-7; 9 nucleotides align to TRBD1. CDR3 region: CSVAGTGSDYEQYF. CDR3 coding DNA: TGCAGCGTTGCCGGGACAGGGTCGGATTACGAGCAGTACTTC.